This entry features one T cell receptor (beta chain) sequence. What this receptor recognizes is not known. No base qualities exist here, and no much larger clone lies one base off it. Other nucleotide sequences in the sample specify the same CDR3. TCRbeta CDR3 regions were sequenced with the immunoSEQ Assay. After extraction, genomic DNA underwent amplification by bias-controlled multiplex PCR, followed by high-throughput sequencing. The authors' analysis ran thus. To quantify the absolute abundance of every unique TCRbeta CDR3 region, sequences were collapsed and filtered. Usable DNA was measured by amplifying reference genes present in all nucleated cells, and TCRbeta template counts were normalized to that usable DNA to estimate T cell fraction. Repertoire TCRs were annotated as SARS-CoV-2-specific when V gene, CDR3 amino acid sequence and J gene were exactly matched to a known reactive TCR set. MIRA supplied the reference SARS-CoV-2 TCR set, which was filtered for enrichment in COVID-19-positive ImmuneCODE repertoires so that public or cross-reactive TCRs were removed. Using the MIRA antigens, annotated TCRs were further analysed by specific ORF or by position within an ORF. Breadth was defined as annotated unique rearrangements over total unique productive rearrangements; depth was the summed frequency of those rearrangements. Two-sided Wilcoxon rank-sum tests were applied when comparing TCR breadth between groups. TCRdb stores this immuneACCESS table with in-frame sequences only. Part of the clones is absent; in the studies checked, under half of the shortfall reflects unresolved V genes, and no reason is known for the rest. That table furnishes V, J and clone size, whereas the DNA furnished D and trimming. For this sample there are 500,000 or so clones; roughly 89% appear just once. The top ten clones comprise 2.5% to 3% of the sample.

V lost 1 base and J lost 1 base, and the count of bases not matched to a germline gene is 0. Measured from the cysteine to the phenylalanine, the CDR3 is 15 residues long. Only the CDR3 DNA stays, 45 bases, in frame from base 1. In the germline V gene (reference sequence), CDR1 corresponds to LNHDA and CDR2 to SQIVND. In light of the paper, this sample's treatment or condition label describes: about 20 received Ad26.COV2.S at low or high dose, single or two shots; several received placebo; per-sample allocation not given. Repertoires of vaccine and placebo recipients were sequenced from samples collected on day 63 after the first injection. In Cohort 1b, 25 or so adults aged 18-55 years were enrolled at a single site in Boston, USA, between 29 July and 7 August 2020. Ad26.COV2.S was a replication-incompetent adenovirus type 26 vector that expressed a prefusion-stabilized SARS-CoV-2 spike protein derived from the original Wuhan strain.

The data were obtained in a study of Ad26.COV2.S vaccination and SARS-CoV-2 variants (dated by TCRdb to the early 2020s). Background for the entire study: Donors in the vaccine arm were drawn from COV1001, a phase I-IIa trial of Ad26.COV2.S in healthy adults that was multicentre, randomized, double-blind and placebo-controlled. Sequencing of the TCRbeta repertoire served to evaluate the specificity and breadth of SARS-CoV-2-reactive T cell receptors following Ad26.COV2.S vaccination. A total of around 32 samples were included in the TCR-sequenced set, comprising roughly 19 Ad26.COV2.S vaccine recipients, 5 placebo recipients and 8 SARS-CoV-2 convalescent individuals. Trial participants were randomized into five groups of five, in which low-dose or high-dose Ad26.COV2.S was given once or twice, or placebo was given on both occasions. Throughout the experiments and outcome assessment, investigators stayed blinded to trial group allocation. Ad26.COV2.S was administered intramuscularly at a dose of 5x10^10 or 1x10^11 viral particles, either as one shot or as two shots given 56 days apart. Summary of the overall study and its limitations: The study was not powered to compare responses between vaccine doses or regimens. Vaccine and placebo recipients had comparable non-spike TCR breadth, which fits with the vaccine containing only spike. Spike-specific TCR breadth was higher in Ad26.COV2.S recipients than in placebo recipients (P = 0.0014). After vaccination, spike-specific CD8+ and CD4+ T cell responses were reported to show substantial breadth. The authors noted that the TCR breadth and depth analyses may have underestimated total T cell responses.

The sample in question was peripheral blood, obtained in a trial of Ad26.COV2.S vaccine versus placebo. The clonotype comes from a person aged 18-60 years who received the Ad26.COV2.S COVID-19 vaccine or a placebo. The rearrangement joined TRBV19 to TRBJ2-1, with 8 middle bases fitting TRBD2. The sequence in DNA is TGTGCCAGTAGTATAGCGGGAGGGTCCTACAATGAGCAGTTCTTC. It translates to CASSIAGGSYNEQFF.